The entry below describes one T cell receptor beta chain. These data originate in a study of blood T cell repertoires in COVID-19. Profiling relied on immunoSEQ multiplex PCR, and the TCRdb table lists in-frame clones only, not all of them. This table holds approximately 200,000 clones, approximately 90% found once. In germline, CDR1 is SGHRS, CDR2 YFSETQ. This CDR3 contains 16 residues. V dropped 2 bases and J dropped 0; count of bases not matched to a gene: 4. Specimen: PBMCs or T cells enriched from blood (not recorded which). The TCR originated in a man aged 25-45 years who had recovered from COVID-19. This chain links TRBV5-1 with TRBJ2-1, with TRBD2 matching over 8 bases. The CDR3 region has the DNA TGCGCCAGCAGCTTCGGGGGGGCGAGCTCCTACAATGAGCAGTTCTTC. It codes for CASSFGGASSYNEQFF.